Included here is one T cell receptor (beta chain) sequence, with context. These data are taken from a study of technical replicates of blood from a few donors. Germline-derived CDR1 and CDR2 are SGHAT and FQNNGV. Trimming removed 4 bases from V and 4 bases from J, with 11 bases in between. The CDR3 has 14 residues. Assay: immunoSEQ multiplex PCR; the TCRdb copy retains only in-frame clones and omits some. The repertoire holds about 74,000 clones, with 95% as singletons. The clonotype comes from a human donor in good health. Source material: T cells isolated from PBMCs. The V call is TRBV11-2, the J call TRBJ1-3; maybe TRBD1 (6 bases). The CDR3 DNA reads TGTGCCAGCAGCTCCATGGACAGAGGAAACACCATATATTTT. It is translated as CASSSMDRGNTIYF.